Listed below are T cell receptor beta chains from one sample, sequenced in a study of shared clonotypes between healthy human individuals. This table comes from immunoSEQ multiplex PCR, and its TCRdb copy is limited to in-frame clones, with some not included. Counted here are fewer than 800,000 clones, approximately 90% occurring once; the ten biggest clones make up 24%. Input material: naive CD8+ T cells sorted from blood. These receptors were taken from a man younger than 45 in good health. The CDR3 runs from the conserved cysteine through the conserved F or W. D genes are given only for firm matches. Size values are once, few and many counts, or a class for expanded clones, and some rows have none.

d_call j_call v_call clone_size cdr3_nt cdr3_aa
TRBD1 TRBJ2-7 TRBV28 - TGTGCCAGCAGTCGCCCCCGGACAGGTGACTACGAGCAGTACTTC CASSRPRTGDYEQYF
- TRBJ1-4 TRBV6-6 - TGTGCCACAACAGGAGGTAATGAAAAACTGTTTTTT CATTGGNEKLFF
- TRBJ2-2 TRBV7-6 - TGTGCCAGCAGCTCTCTGGACAGTAACACCGGGGAGCTGTTTTTT CASSSLDSNTGELFF
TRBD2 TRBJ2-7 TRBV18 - TGTGCCAGCTCAGCGGGAGGGGCGTACGAGCAGTACTTC CASSAGGAYEQYF
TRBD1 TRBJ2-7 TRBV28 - TGTGCCAGCAGGATGACAGGGACGTTCGAGCAGTACTTC CASRMTGTFEQYF
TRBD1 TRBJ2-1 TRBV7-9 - TGTGCCAGCTACACACGGACAGGGGGCGATCCCGATGAGCAGTTCTTC CASYTRTGGDPDEQFF
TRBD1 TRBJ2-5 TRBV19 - TGTGCCAGTACCGGTATGACAGGGGGCCCAGAGACCCAGTACTTC CASTGMTGGPETQYF
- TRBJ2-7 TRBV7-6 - TGTGCCAGCAGCGCATCCGACGGGAACTACGAGCAGTACTTC CASSASDGNYEQYF
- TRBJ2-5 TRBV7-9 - TGTGCCAGCAGCTTCGTGGACATTCAAGAGACCCAGTACTTC CASSFVDIQETQYF
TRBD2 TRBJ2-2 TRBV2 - TGTGCCAGCAGTTCTGCCGGGCTAGCGGAGAACACCGGGGAGCTGTTTTTT CASSSAGLAENTGELFF
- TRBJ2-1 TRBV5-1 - TGCGCCAGCAGCTTGGGTCTAGCCCTCTACAATGAGCAGTTCTTC CASSLGLALYNEQFF
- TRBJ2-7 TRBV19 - TGTGCCAGTAGTATCGGGGCAGGGAACTACGAGCAGTACTTC CASSIGAGNYEQYF
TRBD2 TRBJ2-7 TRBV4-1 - TGCGCCAGCAGCCAAGGGGCTGGGGGACTAGCGGCCTACGAGCAGTACTTC CASSQGAGGLAAYEQYF
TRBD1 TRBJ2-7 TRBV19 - TGTGCCAGTAGTATATCGCGGACAGGTGGGTACGAGCAGTACTTC CASSISRTGGYEQYF
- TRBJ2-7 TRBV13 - TGTGCCAGCAGCTTAGGGGCCGGGCCAGGAGGGTACGAGCAGTACTTC CASSLGAGPGGYEQYF
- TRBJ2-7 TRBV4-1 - TGCGCCAGCAGCGAACCGGTGGGCCACTCCTACGAGCAGTACTTC CASSEPVGHSYEQYF
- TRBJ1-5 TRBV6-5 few TGTGCCAGCAGAGCAGGGTCAGGGGAAGCGCATTTT CASRAGSGEAHF
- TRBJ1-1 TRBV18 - TGTGCCAGCTCATCACTACAGGTAATGAACACTGAAGCTTTCTTT CASSSLQVMNTEAFF
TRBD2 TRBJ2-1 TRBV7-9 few TGTGCCAGCAGCTTAGTAGGGAGAGGGGAGGGTTTTCATGAGCAGTTCTTC CASSLVGRGEGFHEQFF
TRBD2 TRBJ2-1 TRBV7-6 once TGTGCCAGCAGCCCCGGGACTAGCCAGAATGAGCAGTTCTTC CASSPGTSQNEQFF
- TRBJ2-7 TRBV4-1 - TGCGCCAGCAGCCAATCCCCGGGACGGGCCGCCTACGAGCAGTACTTC CASSQSPGRAAYEQYF
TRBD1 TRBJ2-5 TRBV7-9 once TGTGCCAGCAATCCCGGACAGGAAGAAGAGACCCAGTACTTC CASNPGQEEETQYF
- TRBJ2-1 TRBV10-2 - TGCGCCAGCAGTGAGTCGTCGATGGAGGATGGGGGCTCCTACAATGAGCAGTTCTTC CASSESSMEDGGSYNEQFF
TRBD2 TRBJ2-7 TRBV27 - TGTGCCAGCAGTTTAGCGGGAGGGCCGTACGAGCAGTACTTC CASSLAGGPYEQYF
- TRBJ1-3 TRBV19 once TGTGCCAGCCGGCTTGGGGTTGGATCTGGAAACACCATATATTTT CASRLGVGSGNTIYF
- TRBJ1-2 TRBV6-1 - TGTGCCAGCAGCCTTTCGACAGCCCTAGGGTATGGCTACACCTTC CASSLSTALGYGYTF
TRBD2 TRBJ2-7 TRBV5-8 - TGTGCCAGCAGCTGGGGACTAGCGTTGGGTGACGAGCAGTACTTC CASSWGLALGDEQYF
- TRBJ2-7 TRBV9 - TGTGCCAGCAGCGTAGGAGGGGCCCCCTACGAGCAGTACTTC CASSVGGAPYEQYF
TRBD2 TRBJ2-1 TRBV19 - TGTGCCAGTAGTATACTGGGGGGGAACAATGAGCAGTTCTTC CASSILGGNNEQFF
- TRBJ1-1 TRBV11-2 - TGTGCCAGCAGCTTTGGACAGTCCACTGAAGCTTTCTTT CASSFGQSTEAFF
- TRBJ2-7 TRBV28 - TGTGCCAGCAGCCCACGCGCGGGATACGAGCAGTACTTC CASSPRAGYEQYF
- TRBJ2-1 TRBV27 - TGTGCCAGCAGTTCGTCAGAATACAATGAGCAGTTCTTC CASSSSEYNEQFF
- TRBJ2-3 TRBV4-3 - TGCGCCAGCAGCCAAGATTCTCCCTACGCAACCACAGATACGCAGTATTTT CASSQDSPYATTDTQYF
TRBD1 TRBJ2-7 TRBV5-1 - TGCGCCAGCAGCTTCCAGGGGGCACTCACGTCCTACGAGCAGTACTTC CASSFQGALTSYEQYF
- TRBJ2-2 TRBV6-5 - TGTGCCAGCAGGGGGGACAAGGGTGTAACCGGGGAGCTGTTTTTT CASRGDKGVTGELFF
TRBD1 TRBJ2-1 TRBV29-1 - TGCAGCGACTCCGGGACAGGCAACAATGAGCAGTTCTTC CSDSGTGNNEQFF
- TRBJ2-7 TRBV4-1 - TGCGCCAGCAGCCATGCGGGAACCCCTTACGAGCAGTACTTC CASSHAGTPYEQYF
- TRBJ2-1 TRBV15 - TGTGCCACCAGCAGACTGACACGGTCCTACAATGAGCAGTTCTTC CATSRLTRSYNEQFF
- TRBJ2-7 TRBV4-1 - TGCGCCAGCAGCCATAGCAGGCCAAGCTCCTACGAGCAGTACTTC CASSHSRPSSYEQYF
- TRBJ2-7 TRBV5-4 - TGTGCCAGCAGCTTGGGTTTAGAGTACGAGCAGTACTTC CASSLGLEYEQYF
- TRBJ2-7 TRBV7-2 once TGTGCCAGCAGCCTTGCCGGCGACACCGGCGAGCAGTACTTC CASSLAGDTGEQYF
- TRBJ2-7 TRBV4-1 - TGCGCCAGCAGCCAAGATGGGGCCTTGGGGGAGCAGTACTTC CASSQDGALGEQYF
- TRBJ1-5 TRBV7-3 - TGTGCCAGCAGCCAGACCCCCAGGCAGCCCCAGCATTTT CASSQTPRQPQHF